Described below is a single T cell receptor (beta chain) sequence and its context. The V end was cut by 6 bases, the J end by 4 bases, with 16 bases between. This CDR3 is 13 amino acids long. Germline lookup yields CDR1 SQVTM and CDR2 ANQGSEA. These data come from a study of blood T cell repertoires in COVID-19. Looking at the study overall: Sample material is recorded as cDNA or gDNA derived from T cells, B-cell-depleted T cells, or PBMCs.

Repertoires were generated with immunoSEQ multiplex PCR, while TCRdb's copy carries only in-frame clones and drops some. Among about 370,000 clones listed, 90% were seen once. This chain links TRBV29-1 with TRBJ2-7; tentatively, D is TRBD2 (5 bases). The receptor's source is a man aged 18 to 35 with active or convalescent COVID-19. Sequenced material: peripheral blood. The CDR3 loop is CSVEGLKGYEQYF. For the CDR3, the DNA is TGCAGCGTAGAGGGCCTAAAAGGATACGAGCAGTACTTC.